Described below is a single T cell receptor (beta chain) sequence and its context. Its antigen remains unknown. The entry originates in a study of graft-versus-host responses after intestinal transplantation. Study findings and constraints: Association was observed between peak circulating GvH clone levels and early post-transplant HvG declines.

The V and J ends lost 6 bases and 3 bases respectively, with 14 bases between them. CDR3 length: 14 amino acids. CDR1 and CDR2 (germline): MNHEY, SVGAGI. Measured with immunoSEQ multiplex PCR; TCRdb has only the in-frame clones, and not every one. The table lists 85,000 to 110,000 clones, approximately 93% of them singletons, with under 1.5% in the top ten. Specimen: unstimulated CD8+ T cells sorted from spleen or lymph node cells, collected before intestinal transplant. The J gene is TRBJ1-1, the V gene TRBV6-5; D gene ambiguous. The TCR sequence derives from a human donor who received an intestinal transplant. The CDR3 loop reads CASSHLRADTEAFF. In DNA, the CDR3 is TGTGCCAGCAGCCACTTGAGGGCGGACACTGAAGCTTTCTTT.